The subject of this entry is one T cell receptor (beta chain). As yet, its antigen is unknown. These data are taken from a study of early stage breast cancer tumors. Study in general: Most invasive tumors, about 75% of the 16, were ER+/PR+/HER2-. Approximately 10-fold was the mean read coverage per sample. Regarding the study as a whole: Most shared enriched TCRB sequences were commonly generated ones.

Each sample had two DNA replicates, about 0.47 ug blood or roughly 1.4 ug tissue. Only in-frame clones appear in the TCRdb table, and some are missing; sequencing was by immunoSEQ multiplex PCR. The table shows about 4,800 clones, with roughly 60% occurring only once. The receptor comes from a person between 45 and 65 years old with breast cancer. The sequenced sample consisted of breast tumor tissue.

CDR3 nucleotides: TGTGCCAGCAGCTTAATCCGGGACAGGGGATCCGGGGAGCTGTTTTTT. It encodes CASSLIRDRGSGELFF. The J gene is TRBJ2-2, the V gene TRBV27; TRBD1 agrees at 10 bases. The CDR3 has 16 amino acids. Germline CDR1 MNHEY, CDR2 SMNVEV (reference sequence). V trimming: 6 bases; J trimming: 6 bases; junction bases outside the gene matches: 10.